These T cell receptor beta chains were read from a single sample in a study of Ad26.COV2.S vaccination and SARS-CoV-2 variants. Profiled with immunoSEQ multiplex PCR; TCRdb holds only in-frame clones, not every one. This sample yields roughly 400,000 clones, of which 89% are seen a single time; 1.9% belongs to the top ten. Source: peripheral blood, taken in a trial of Ad26.COV2.S vaccine versus placebo. The receptors were gathered from a person aged 18 to 65 who received the Ad26.COV2.S COVID-19 vaccine or a placebo. CDR3s include the opening cysteine and the closing phenylalanine or tryptophan. A D gene is named only where the DNA matches it firmly. For some rows the clone size is stated as once, few or many, or as a class when expanded; others skip it.

len | j_gene | v_gene | d_gene | abundance | CDR3aa
13 | TRBJ2-7 | TRBV18 | NA | NA | CASSPRDGYEQYF
16 | TRBJ2-6 | TRBV4-2 | NA | NA | CASSQGTGSGANVLTF
17 | TRBJ2-1 | TRBV24-1 | TRBD1 | NA | CATSDPLGTGFGDEQFF
17 | TRBJ1-1 | TRBV24-1 | NA | NA | CATSDHPGVGVNTEAFF
16 | TRBJ1-2 | TRBV5-4 | NA | few | CASSSRGRDGGYGYTF
13 | TRBJ2-7 | TRBV10-3 | TRBD1 | NA | CAISSQGVYEQYF
12 | TRBJ1-4 | TRBV19 | NA | few | CASSSGNEKLFF
19 | TRBJ1-6 | TRBV4-1 | TRBD1 | NA | CASSQVFRRGLPVGSPLHF
15 | TRBJ1-3 | TRBV10-3 | NA | NA | CAITGTVHSGNTIYF
13 | TRBJ1-1 | TRBV27 | NA | few | CASSLRQNTEAFF
17 | TRBJ2-5 | TRBV6-6 | TRBD2 | NA | CASSQRVGLAYQETQYF
19 | TRBJ2-7 | TRBV11-2 | TRBD2 | NA | CASSFNNPSGAFFSYEQYF
15 | TRBJ2-7 | TRBV27 | TRBD1 | NA | CASSLSPQGAYEQYF
15 | TRBJ1-1 | TRBV5-1 | TRBD1 | NA | CASSFGQALNTEAFF
14 | TRBJ2-2 | TRBV4-1 | NA | once | CASSQEGNTGELFF
17 | TRBJ2-3 | TRBV7-2 | TRBD2 | NA | CASSDSGTSGNTDTQYF
12 | TRBJ1-2 | TRBV7-9 | NA | NA | CASSWAAEGYTF
14 | TRBJ1-2 | TRBV5-4 | TRBD1 | NA | CASSSWTGGDGYTF
17 | TRBJ2-2 | TRBV27 | NA | NA | CASSPLGENWFSGELFF
13 | TRBJ1-2 | TRBV28 | NA | NA | CASSSTLSYGYTF
14 | TRBJ2-7 | TRBV6-2/TRBV6-3 | NA | few | CASSYSGHHNEQYF
19 | TRBJ2-6 | TRBV15 | TRBD1 | NA | CATSRDPRTGGTGANVLTF
15 | TRBJ2-2 | TRBV7-2 | TRBD2 | NA | CASSLLGRGSGELFF
13 | TRBJ1-2 | TRBV25-1 | NA | NA | CASSRGTLYGYTF
16 | TRBJ2-5 | TRBV2 | NA | NA | CASSTGFSFRQETQYF
16 | TRBJ2-7 | TRBV9 | NA | NA | CASSVGGDVDLYEQYF
17 | TRBJ2-2 | TRBV4-2 | TRBD2 | once | CASSPPGGRVFTGELFF
14 | TRBJ1-3 | TRBV18 | NA | NA | CASSPGGAGNTIYF
15 | TRBJ2-7 | TRBV5-1 | TRBD2 | NA | CASSYGLADSYEQYF
16 | TRBJ1-4 | TRBV2 | TRBD1 | NA | CASSVPIDRVREKLFF
13 | TRBJ2-1 | TRBV12-3/TRBV12-4 | NA | NA | CASSFYRGGEQFF